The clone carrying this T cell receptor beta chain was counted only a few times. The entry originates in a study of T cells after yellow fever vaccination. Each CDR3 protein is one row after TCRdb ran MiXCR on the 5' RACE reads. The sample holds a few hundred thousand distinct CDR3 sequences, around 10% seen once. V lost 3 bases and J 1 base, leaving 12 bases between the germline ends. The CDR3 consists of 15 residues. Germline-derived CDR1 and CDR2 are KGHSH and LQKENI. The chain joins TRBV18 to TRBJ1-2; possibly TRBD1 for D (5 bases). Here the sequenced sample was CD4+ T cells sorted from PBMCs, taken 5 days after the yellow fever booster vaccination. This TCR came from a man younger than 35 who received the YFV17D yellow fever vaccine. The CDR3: CASSPGGALNYGYTF. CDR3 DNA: TGTGCCAGCTCACCGGGCGGGGCCCTTAACTATGGCTACACCTTC.